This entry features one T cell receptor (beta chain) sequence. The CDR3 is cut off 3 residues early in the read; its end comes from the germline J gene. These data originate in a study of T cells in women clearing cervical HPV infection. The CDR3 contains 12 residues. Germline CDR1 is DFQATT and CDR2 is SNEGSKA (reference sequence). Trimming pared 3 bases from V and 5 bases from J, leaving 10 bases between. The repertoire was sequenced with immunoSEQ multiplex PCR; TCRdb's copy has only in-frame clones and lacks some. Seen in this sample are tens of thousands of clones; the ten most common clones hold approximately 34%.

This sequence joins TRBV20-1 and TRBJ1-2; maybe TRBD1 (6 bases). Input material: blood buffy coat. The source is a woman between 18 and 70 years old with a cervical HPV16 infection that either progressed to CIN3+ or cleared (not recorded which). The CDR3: CSASTQGYGYTF. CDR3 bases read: TGCAGTGCTAGTACGCAGGGGTATGGC.